The present T cell receptor (beta chain) was sequenced within a study of Graves' ophthalmopathy and Graves' hyperthyroidism. Across the study: Upon initial diagnosis and before any treatment, peripheral blood was collected.

Every ophthalmopathy donor presented moderate-to-severe activity, CAS ≥3, NOSPECS ≥4 and duration under 3 months. Excluded were patients with other autoimmune diseases, uncontrolled infections, pregnancy or lactation. Amplification of the TCR beta CDR3 regions used RNA transcripts (as template). In the first round, RT-PCR was carried out with HTBI primers, and a multiplex PCR formed the second round. TCRdb recomputed calls from the multiplex PCR reads with MiXCR, one row per CDR3 protein. The sample has about 480,000 distinct CDR3 sequences; roughly 14% are singletons. At least ten counts were recorded for this clonotype. The CDR3 runs to 13 residues. The germline V gene encodes CDR1 LNHDA and CDR2 SQIVND (reference sequence). V lost 6 bases, J lost 4 bases, and 13 bases lay in between.

The sample was blood. The chain couples TRBV19 to TRBJ2-7; D may be TRBD1 or TRBD2 (5 bases each). The clonotype comes from a woman aged 30 to 39 with Graves' ophthalmopathy. The CDR3 reads CASSNMRGYEQYF. The DNA for the CDR3 is TGTGCCAGTAGCAATATGAGGGGATACGAGCAGTACTTC.